These T cell receptor beta chains were read from a single sample in a study of blood T cell repertoires in COVID-19. Produced via immunoSEQ multiplex PCR; TCRdb's table is partial and in-frame only. The table records 130,000 or so clones, more than 75% of them present only once. Source material: peripheral blood. All receptors derive from a woman aged 65 to 85 with COVID-19, enrolled during active disease. Both conserved end residues are part of each CDR3. Fields, in order: CDR3 protein, clone size, D gene, CDR3 length, J gene, V gene. A D gene is named only where the DNA matches it firmly. Clone size appears in some rows only: once, few, many, or a class for an expanded clone.

CDR3: CASSFGAAGEFF
size: NA
D: NA
length: 12
J: TRBJ2-1
V: TRBV11-2

CDR3: CASSLNQGGHGYTF
size: NA
D: TRBD1
length: 14
J: TRBJ1-2
V: TRBV3-1/TRBV3-2

CDR3: CASNPSGGSYNEQFF
size: once
D: TRBD2
length: 15
J: TRBJ2-1
V: TRBV6-5

CDR3: CASSSYVRMNTEAFF
size: NA
D: NA
length: 15
J: TRBJ1-1
V: TRBV2

CDR3: CASRRGYGHEQYF
size: NA
D: NA
length: 13
J: TRBJ2-7
V: TRBV11-1

CDR3: CASSQAQYGYTF
size: NA
D: NA
length: 12
J: TRBJ1-2
V: TRBV3-1/TRBV3-2

CDR3: CASSPRTSGWEKLFF
size: NA
D: NA
length: 15
J: TRBJ1-4
V: TRBV25-1

CDR3: CASSPRTLSSYGYTF
size: NA
D: NA
length: 15
J: TRBJ1-2
V: TRBV7-2

CDR3: CASSQTVGPGDTQYF
size: NA
D: NA
length: 15
J: TRBJ2-3
V: TRBV3-1/TRBV3-2

CDR3: CASSLSGNLEETQYF
size: NA
D: NA
length: 15
J: TRBJ2-5
V: TRBV7-9

CDR3: CASSLGPEDYNEQFF
size: NA
D: NA
length: 15
J: TRBJ2-1
V: TRBV5-1

CDR3: CASSFGLSGNTIYF
size: once
D: NA
length: 14
J: TRBJ1-3
V: TRBV5-6

CDR3: CASSIAAVDPGYEQYF
size: NA
D: NA
length: 16
J: TRBJ2-7
V: TRBV19

CDR3: CASRPDRADTEAFF
size: NA
D: TRBD1
length: 14
J: TRBJ1-1
V: TRBV25-1

CDR3: CASSPIQGGEKLFF
size: NA
D: TRBD1
length: 14
J: TRBJ1-4
V: TRBV18

CDR3: CASSLDRYNGYTF
size: NA
D: TRBD1
length: 13
J: TRBJ1-2
V: TRBV28

CDR3: CAWEQNPYSYNEQFF
size: NA
D: NA
length: 15
J: TRBJ2-1
V: TRBV30

CDR3: CASSSGIISYNSPLHF
size: NA
D: NA
length: 16
J: TRBJ1-6
V: TRBV5-1

CDR3: CASSKGQGGTEAFF
size: once
D: TRBD1
length: 14
J: TRBJ1-1
V: TRBV18

CDR3: CASSLGLTFGVSAEAFF
size: NA
D: NA
length: 17
J: TRBJ1-1
V: TRBV7-9

CDR3: CASSGTASTDTQYF
size: NA
D: TRBD1
length: 14
J: TRBJ2-3
V: TRBV18

CDR3: CASGLATGNTGELFF
size: NA
D: NA
length: 15
J: TRBJ2-2
V: TRBV12-5

CDR3: CASTSQGYGYTF
size: NA
D: NA
length: 12
J: TRBJ1-2
V: TRBV28

CDR3: CASKDSFNEKLFF
size: NA
D: NA
length: 13
J: TRBJ1-4
V: TRBV6-4

CDR3: CASRAEYEQYF
size: NA
D: NA
length: 11
J: TRBJ2-7
V: TRBV2

CDR3: CASSPGAGGDTQYF
size: few
D: TRBD2
length: 14
J: TRBJ2-3
V: TRBV4-2

CDR3: CASTGQLNQPQHF
size: NA
D: NA
length: 13
J: TRBJ1-5
V: TRBV10-2

CDR3: CASSPLQGSEAFF
size: NA
D: TRBD1
length: 13
J: TRBJ1-1
V: TRBV12-3/TRBV12-4

CDR3: CASSLTSGDTNEKLFF
size: NA
D: NA
length: 16
J: TRBJ1-4
V: TRBV5-1

CDR3: CASSVEPSRGYGYTF
size: NA
D: NA
length: 15
J: TRBJ1-2
V: TRBV9

CDR3: CAWSPMGDGYTF
size: NA
D: NA
length: 12
J: TRBJ1-2
V: TRBV30

CDR3: CAPRRGFPEAFF
size: few
D: NA
length: 12
J: TRBJ1-1
V: TRBV6-5

CDR3: CASSPEDSSYEQYF
size: NA
D: NA
length: 14
J: TRBJ2-7
V: TRBV18

CDR3: CASSSMRTQKAYEQYF
size: NA
D: NA
length: 16
J: TRBJ2-7
V: TRBV5-4

CDR3: CASSQVWANTEAFF
size: NA
D: NA
length: 14
J: TRBJ1-1
V: TRBV3-1/TRBV3-2

CDR3: CASRQTGVPLYGYTF
size: NA
D: TRBD1
length: 15
J: TRBJ1-2
V: TRBV28

CDR3: CASSERQAMNEKLFF
size: NA
D: NA
length: 15
J: TRBJ1-4
V: TRBV6-1

CDR3: CASSYSRGGRFPSYNSPLHF
size: few
D: NA
length: 20
J: TRBJ1-6
V: TRBV6-2/TRBV6-3

CDR3: CASSQGGWGRGSTEAFF
size: NA
D: NA
length: 17
J: TRBJ1-1
V: TRBV3-1/TRBV3-2

CDR3: CASSSGTNEKLFF
size: NA
D: NA
length: 13
J: TRBJ1-4
V: TRBV7-9

CDR3: CASSLGASNYGYTF
size: NA
D: NA
length: 14
J: TRBJ1-2
V: TRBV7-2

CDR3: CASSFDRAAGYTF
size: few
D: TRBD1
length: 13
J: TRBJ1-2
V: TRBV5-6

CDR3: CATMSGFGQYF
size: NA
D: NA
length: 11
J: TRBJ2-7
V: TRBV19

CDR3: CASSLAWRLAGAGEQFF
size: NA
D: TRBD2
length: 17
J: TRBJ2-1
V: TRBV7-2

CDR3: CASSPRGVQRDEKLFF
size: NA
D: NA
length: 16
J: TRBJ1-4
V: TRBV21-1

CDR3: CASSQCERGRRGDYEQYF
size: few
D: TRBD1
length: 18
J: TRBJ2-7
V: TRBV23-1